Shown below are 28 T cell receptor beta chains from a single sample sequenced in a study of blood T cell repertoires in COVID-19. TCRdb's table, derived via immunoSEQ multiplex PCR, lists solely in-frame clones and lacks some. The sample yields approximately 100,000 clones, roughly 90% seen once. The sequenced material came from peripheral blood. The receptors stem from a human donor with acute or convalescent COVID-19. The donor label of this sample is uncertain.

V and J are TRBV29-1 and TRBJ2-1; D is unresolved. Trimming removed 3 bases from V and 4 bases from J, with 7 bases in between. Germline CDR1 SQVTM, CDR2 ANQGSEA. The CDR3 has 12 residues. The CDR3 DNA follows: TGCAGCGTTGACGCGAATTACAATGAGCAGTTCTTC. It yields the protein CSVDANYNEQFF.

The chain has TRBV6-4 and TRBJ2-2; tentatively, D is TRBD1 (5 bases). The CDR3 length is 16 residues. Germline assignment: CDR1 MRHNA and CDR2 SNTAGT. Trimming shortened V by 3 bases and J by 1 base, and 12 bases separated the two germline ends. The CDR3, as DNA: TGTGCCAGCAGTGAGAGCTGGCAGGGGAACACCGGGGAGCTGTTTTTT. The encoded protein is CASSESWQGNTGELFF.

CDR3: CASSLSGTGNGYTF. The CDR3 region has the DNA TGTGCCAGCAGCTTATCTGGCACGGGGAATGGCTACACCTTC. The chain carries TRBV7-3 and TRBJ1-2, with D uncertain. Germline loops: CDR1 SGHTA, CDR2 FQGTGA. The CDR3 length is 14 residues. The V gene lost 2 bases and the J gene lost 6 bases, with 13 bases spanning the gap.

The chain joins TRBV6-5 to TRBJ1-1; TRBD1 might be the D (5 bases). The CDR3 is 15 amino acids. V was pared by 0 bases and J by 1 base, with 9 bases between. Per germline, CDR1 MNHEY and CDR2 SVGAGI. The CDR3 nucleotides are TGTGCCAGCAGTTACTCGGCAGGGCCGAACACTGAAGCTTTCTTT. As protein: CASSYSAGPNTEAFF.

CDR3 protein: CSVPSGLVSSYNEQFF. The CDR3 DNA follows: TGCAGCGTTCCTTCGGGACTGGTCAGCTCCTACAATGAGCAGTTCTTC. The rearrangement links TRBV29-1 to TRBJ2-1; TRBD2 might be the D (6 bases). The germline V and J ends were trimmed by 5 bases and 0 bases, with 17 bases remaining between them. This CDR3 region has 16 residues. The germline gives CDR1 SQVTM, CDR2 ANQGSEA.

This clone came up once. The CDR3 sequence: CASRAGGAGYTF. The CDR3 DNA reads TGTGCCAGCAGGGCCGGGGGGGCAGGCTACACCTTC. The J gene is TRBJ1-2, the V gene TRBV6-6, with D maybe TRBD1 (6 bases). CDR1 is MNHNY, CDR2 SVGAGI, per germline (reference sequence). This CDR3 is built from 12 residues. V was clipped by 6 bases and J by 8 bases, with 13 bases between them.

This chain connects TRBV3-1 (or the pseudogene TRBV3-2) to TRBJ2-3; 8 positions agree with TRBD2. With 2 bases clipped from V and 6 bases from J, the junction kept 1 base outside the gene matches. The CDR3 is made up of 13 amino acids. CDR1 is LGHDT, CDR2 YNNKEL, per germline (reference sequence). DNA of the CDR3: TGTGCCAGCAGCCAAAGCGGGGGTGATACGCAGTATTTT. Its protein is CASSQSGGDTQYF.

This sequence joins TRBV10-3 and TRBJ1-5; D remains unclear. Trimming cost V 4 bases and J 5 bases, with 9 bases left between them. Germline assignment: CDR1 ENHRY and CDR2 SYGVKD. The CDR3 sequence is 13 residues long. The CDR3 sequence: CAISVEADQPQHF. The CDR3 coding sequence is TGTGCCATCAGTGTGGAGGCGGATCAGCCCCAGCATTTT.

This clone is termed medium-sized. The chain links TRBV19 to TRBJ2-7; TRBD2 agrees at 12 bases. V lost 4 bases and J lost 5; bases outside the gene matches: 6. Per germline, CDR1 LNHDA and CDR2 SQIVND (reference sequence). This CDR3 is built from 15 residues. CDR3 amino acids: CASSKTSGSLDEQYF. The CDR3 nucleotides read TGTGCCAGTAGTAAGACTAGCGGGAGTCTCGACGAGCAGTACTTC.

The gene calls are TRBV10-3 and TRBJ1-6, with TRBD1 identical over 8 bases. The ends lost 6 bases at V and 8 bases at J; junction bases unmatched: 6. The CDR3 spans 14 residues. From germline, CDR1 is ENHRY and CDR2 SYGVKD. The DNA of the CDR3 is TGTGCCATCAGCACCGGGACAGGATATTCACCCCTCCACTTT. Amino acids: CAISTGTGYSPLHF.

This chain uses TRBV20-1 with TRBJ1-6; D not resolved. V dropped 3 bases and J dropped 8 bases, with 11 bases sitting between them. The CDR3 is 13 residues long. Germline CDR1 DFQATT, CDR2 SNEGSKA (reference sequence). The CDR3 nucleotides are TGCAGTGCTAGTGGACTCGGGGATTCACCCCTCCACTTT. This codes for CSASGLGDSPLHF.

The chain combines TRBV9 with TRBJ2-5, with D perhaps matching TRBD2 (6 bases). V was shortened by 0 bases and J by 2 bases, with 14 bases between the two germline ends. The CDR3 sequence is 16 residues long. In germline, CDR1 is SGDLS, CDR2 YYNGEE. The CDR3 nucleotides are TGTGCCAGCAGCGTAGGAGGGAGGCGGGCACAAGAGACCCAGTACTTC. Its protein product is CASSVGGRRAQETQYF.

The chain couples TRBV2 to TRBJ1-2; D gene unclear. CDR1 and CDR2 (germline): SNHLY, FYNNEI. The CDR3 sequence is 11 residues long. The V end lost 1 base, the J end lost 7 bases, and 4 bases lay between the germline ends. CDR3 loop: CASSEDGGYTF. The CDR3 bases are TGTGCCAGCAGTGAAGACGGTGGCTACACCTTC. The full variable domain, rest sourced from reference TRBV2 and TRBJ1-2, is EPEVTQTPSHQVTQMGQEVILRCVPISNHLYFYWYRQILGQKVEFLVSFYNNEISEKSEIFDDQFSVERPDGSNFTLKIRSTKLEDSAMYFCASSEDGGYTFGSGTRLTVV.

This chain connects TRBV2 to TRBJ2-3; weak D call: TRBD2 (7 bases). The CDR3 runs 14 residues. V lost 7 bases and J 6 bases, leaving 17 bases between the germline ends. Germline V gene lookup returns CDR1 SNHLY and CDR2 FYNNEI. The CDR3 region is CASNKGGGRDTQYF. CDR3 DNA sequence: TGTGCCAGCAACAAAGGGGGGGGCAGGGATACGCAGTATTTT.

The rearrangement uses TRBV3-1 (or the pseudogene TRBV3-2) and TRBJ2-5, with D uncertain. CDR3 length: 13 residues. CDR1 is LGHDT, CDR2 YNNKEL, per germline (reference sequence). Trimming took off 5 bases at V and 0 bases at J, with 7 bases between the two ends. CDR3 nucleotides: TGTGCCAGCAGCTTCCGGGACCAAGAGACCCAGTACTTC. It is translated as CASSFRDQETQYF.

This sequence joins TRBV5-4 and TRBJ2-2; 9 nucleotides match TRBD2. V lost 2 bases and J lost 4; bases outside the gene matches: 6. Germline-derived CDR1 and CDR2 are SGHNT and YYREEE (reference sequence). CDR3 length: 16 amino acids. The CDR3, as DNA: TGTGCCAGCAGCTTCCGTAGCGGGAGCCCCACCGGGGAGCTGTTTTTT. Protein product: CASSFRSGSPTGELFF.

This rearrangement joins TRBV27 to TRBJ2-3; TRBD1 aligns across 10 bases. This CDR3 region has 17 residues. CDR1 is MNHEY, CDR2 SMNVEV, per germline (reference sequence). Losses at the gene ends were 5 bases for V and 4 bases for J; bases not matched to a gene: 12. In nucleotides, the CDR3 is TGTGCCAGCAGTCCCCTCGCACCGGGACAGGGGTCAGATACGCAGTATTTT. Protein sequence: CASSPLAPGQGSDTQYF.

This chain connects TRBV6-5 to TRBJ1-5, with a weak D call TRBD1 (5 bases). The germline gives CDR1 MNHEY, CDR2 SVGAGI. The CDR3 totals 15 residues. Trimming stripped 5 bases from V and 0 bases from J, with 11 bases between. The CDR3 DNA sequence: TGTGCCAGCAGTCGGGGGAAATATAGCAATCAGCCCCAGCATTTT. Translated: CASSRGKYSNQPQHF.

This clone was found a few times. The rearrangement joins TRBV7-8 to TRBJ1-1; TRBD1 aligns across 8 bases. Per the germline V gene, CDR1 is SGHVS and CDR2 is FQNEAQ. V gave up 2 bases and J gave up 1 base; unmatched junction bases: 3. The CDR3 loop spans 15 amino acids. This CDR3 is CASSLPQGGNTEAFF. The CDR3, as DNA: TGTGCCAGCAGCTTACCACAGGGGGGGAACACTGAAGCTTTCTTT.

The chain carries TRBV5-1 and TRBJ2-5, with 10 bases lining up with TRBD1. J gave up 0 bases and V 4 bases, and 6 bases lay outside the gene matches. This CDR3 comprises 16 residues. The germline gives CDR1 SGHRS, CDR2 YFSETQ. CDR3 loop: CASSPGQGEYQETQYF. DNA for the CDR3: TGCGCCAGCAGCCCTGGACAGGGGGAGTACCAAGAGACCCAGTACTTC.

The V gene is TRBV19, the J gene TRBJ2-3; D not certain. This CDR3 comprises 12 residues. Per the germline V gene, CDR1 is LNHDA and CDR2 is SQIVND (reference sequence). CDR3 sequence: CVFSSSTDTQYF. CDR3 DNA: TGTGTTTTCAGTTCTAGCACAGATACGCAGTATTTT.

The chain employs TRBV12-3 or TRBV12-4 and TRBJ1-2; no firm D call. V was shortened by 4 bases and J by 7 bases, with 10 bases between the two germline ends. The CDR3 loop spans 12 amino acids. The CDR3 reads CASSYRGFGYTF. CDR3 nucleotides: TGTGCCAGCAGTTATCGGGGTTTTGGCTACACCTTC.

The chain employs TRBV27 and TRBJ2-1; 12 bases align to TRBD2. V lost 2 bases and J lost 5; bases outside the gene matches: 7. The CDR3 totals 17 residues. In germline, CDR1 is MNHEY, CDR2 SMNVEV (reference sequence). CDR3 DNA sequence: TGTGCCAGCAGTTTAATCGGGACTAGCGGGTTGAACAATGAGCAGTTCTTC. Protein product: CASSLIGTSGLNNEQFF.

V and J are TRBV2 and TRBJ2-3; 9 bases are a match to TRBD1. The CDR3 sequence is 15 residues long. CDR1 is SNHLY and CDR2 is FYNNEI in the germline V gene. J gave up 0 bases and V 7 bases, and 5 bases lay outside the gene matches. In DNA form, the CDR3 reads TGTGCCAGCAACCGACAGGGGGGAAGCACAGATACGCAGTATTTT. As protein: CASNRQGGSTDTQYF.

The gene calls are TRBV18 and TRBJ1-4, with D possibly TRBD1 on 6 matching bases. The germline V gene has CDR1 KGHSH and CDR2 LQKENI. V lost 2 bases to trimming and J lost 9 bases, with 10 bases between them. The CDR3 sequence is 13 residues long. CDR3 loop: CASSPSGDQKLFF. The CDR3 bases are TGTGCCAGCTCACCATCAGGGGACCAAAAACTGTTTTTT.

The chain uses TRBV5-5 and TRBJ1-1; D is unclear. The CDR3 runs 13 residues. Germline lookup yields CDR1 SGHKS and CDR2 YYEKEE (reference sequence). With 4 bases removed from V and 2 bases from J, the gap between germline ends came to 9 bases. The CDR3 coding sequence is TGTGCCAGCAGCCTGCGGGGTAACACTGAAGCTTTCTTT. Amino acids: CASSLRGNTEAFF.

The table lists this clone with a few counts. The rearrangement uses TRBV29-1 and TRBJ1-4; weak D call: TRBD1 (5 bases). The V end lost 7 bases, the J end lost 7 bases, and 13 bases lay between the germline ends. The CDR3 consists of 12 residues. Germline CDR1 and CDR2: SQVTM and ANQGSEA. The CDR3 bases are TGCAGCGGGCGGGACTTTAGTGAAAAACTGTTTTTT. Its translation is CSGRDFSEKLFF.

The chain recombines TRBV3-1 (or the pseudogene TRBV3-2) with TRBJ2-7; 8 nucleotides align to TRBD2. CDR1 is LGHDT, CDR2 YNNKEL, per germline (reference sequence). The trim removed 2 bases at V and 2 bases at J, leaving 14 bases unmatched. The CDR3 spans 18 residues. The CDR3 loop is CASSQSSIRLAKTYEQYF. CDR3 nucleotide sequence: TGTGCCAGCAGCCAATCTTCAATTAGACTAGCGAAAACCTACGAGCAGTACTTC.